This T cell receptor (beta chain) is from a study of PD-1 blockade in classical Hodgkin lymphoma. Study results and caveats: Factors driving the repertoire differences, possibly disease activity or prior therapy, remain undefined. The study reported lower baseline TCR diversity in newly diagnosed patients than in healthy donors. It was CD4+ TCR diversity, not CD8+, that rose significantly by C4D1.

This sample's time point: cycle 4 day 1 (C4D1), after more than five weeks of nivolumab. Each patient's relapse followed autologous stem cell transplantation, and brentuximab vedotin exposure varied. The study recorded best responses of complete response, partial response or progressive disease. Concerning this clone itself: What it binds is unknown.

Germline CDR1 reads LNHNV; CDR2 reads YYDKDF (reference sequence). V gave up 1 base and J gave up 0 bases, with 10 bases separating them. The CDR3 length is 15 residues. Repertoires were generated with immunoSEQ multiplex PCR, while TCRdb's copy carries only in-frame clones and drops some. The table records tens of thousands of clones, about nine tenths of them present only once. This clonotype was sampled from a human donor with classical Hodgkin lymphoma. V and J are TRBV15 and TRBJ2-7; the D gene could be TRBD1 or TRBD2 (6 bases each). Sequencing used peripheral blood mononuclear cells (PBMCs), obtained before the fourth cycle of nivolumab. The CDR3 reads CATSRAEGDSYEQYF. In DNA form, the CDR3 reads TGTGCCACCAGCAGAGCGGAGGGGGACTCCTACGAGCAGTACTTC.